The 7 T cell receptor beta chains below come from one sample, sequenced in a study of blood T cell repertoires in COVID-19. The method was immunoSEQ multiplex PCR; TCRdb's version includes in-frame clones alone and lacks a portion of them. The data show about 170,000 clones, approximately 85% seen once. Sequenced material: peripheral blood. These receptors were obtained from a middle-aged man who had recovered from COVID-19.

V is TRBV4-2 and J is TRBJ2-5, with D uncertain. Between the trimmed V and J ends, which lost 1 base and 4 bases, there was a span of 13 bases. Germline V gives CDR1 LGHNA, CDR2 YNFKEQ. The CDR3 runs to 15 residues. The CDR3 DNA is TGTGCCAGCAGCCAAGCCCCCCCCTGGAGAGAGACCCAGTACTTC. Encoded protein: CASSQAPPWRETQYF.

The CDR3, as DNA: TGCGCCAGCAGCTTGGGTCCGACTGAAGCTTTCTTT. It yields the protein CASSLGPTEAFF. The chain is built from TRBV5-1 and TRBJ1-1; D is ambiguous. Deletions cut 0 bases from V and 5 bases from J, with 5 bases between. CDR3 length: 12 residues. Germline V CDR1 and CDR2: SGHRS, YFSETQ.

The chain employs TRBV19 and TRBJ2-7, with 9 bases that match TRBD1. V lost 6 bases to trimming and J lost 12 bases; unmatched junction nucleotides: 9. This CDR3 comprises 12 residues. CDR1 is LNHDA, CDR2 SQIVND, per germline (reference sequence). CDR3 sequence: CASRNRDRVMYF. Written as DNA, the CDR3 is TGTGCCAGTAGAAATCGGGACAGGGTCATGTACTTC. Full variable domain (outside the CDR3, taken from reference TRBV19 and TRBJ2-7): DGGITQSPKYLFRKEGQNVTLSCEQNLNHDAMYWYRQDPGQGLRLIYYSQIVNDFQKGDIAEGYSVSREKKESFPLTVTSAQKNPTAFYLCASRNRDRVMYFGPGTRLTVT.

The chain carries TRBV7-2 and TRBJ2-7, with D perhaps TRBD1 (5 bases). Trimming removed 8 bases from V and 2 bases from J, with 16 bases in between. CDR1 and CDR2 (germline): SGHTA, FQGNSA. The CDR3 sequence is 14 residues long. The DNA for the CDR3 is TGTGCCAGCCACCGTCTAGACAGACCCTACGAGCAGTACTTC. It translates to CASHRLDRPYEQYF.

The genes are TRBV5-1 and TRBJ1-4; 7 bases are a match to TRBD1. Germline values: CDR1 SGHRS, CDR2 YFSETQ. The CDR3 is made up of 16 amino acids. V gave up 4 bases and J gave up 3 bases; unmatched junction bases: 9. CDR3 coding DNA: TGCGCCAGCAGCCCCGACAGGGATGGATCTAATGAAAAACTGTTTTTT. Protein sequence: CASSPDRDGSNEKLFF.

This clone was counted between two and nine times. The V gene is TRBV2, the J gene TRBJ1-3, with D perhaps TRBD1 (6 bases). V shed 10 bases and J shed 3 bases, with 16 bases lying between them. This CDR3 region has 14 residues. Germline CDR1 SNHLY, CDR2 FYNNEI. The CDR3 region is CAIRNTGIGNTIYF. CDR3 coding DNA: TGTGCCATCCGGAATACAGGGATTGGAAACACCATATATTTT. Variable domain in full (rest from reference TRBV2 and TRBJ1-3): EPEVTQTPSHQVTQMGQEVILRCVPISNHLYFYWYRQILGQKVEFLVSFYNNEISEKSEIFDDQFSVERPDGSNFTLKIRSTKLEDSAMYFCAIRNTGIGNTIYFGEGSWLTVV.

The chain joins TRBV5-6 to TRBJ1-6; 9 nucleotides align to TRBD1. Germline V CDR1 and CDR2: SGHDT, YYEEEE. The CDR3 covers 16 residues. The V segment lost 2 bases and the J segment 8 bases; nucleotides outside the gene matches: 8. The CDR3: CASSFGTGGAYSPLHF. CDR3 coding DNA: TGTGCCAGCAGCTTTGGCACAGGGGGCGCTTATTCACCCCTCCACTTT. Looking up the rest from reference TRBV5-6 and TRBJ1-6 gives the full variable domain: DAGVTQSPTHLIKTRGQQVTLRCSPKSGHDTVSWYQQALGQGPQFIFQYYEEEERQRGNFPDRFSGHQFPNYSSELNVNALLLGDSALYLCASSFGTGGAYSPLHFGNGTRLTVT.